The 17 T cell receptor beta chains below all came from one sample that was sequenced in a study of technical replicates of blood from a few donors. Generated by immunoSEQ multiplex PCR, the TCRdb table keeps only in-frame clones and is missing some. This table holds more than 65,000 clones, 95% to 98% found once. The sample taken for sequencing was T cells isolated from PBMCs. Receptor source: a human donor in good health.

This sequence joins TRBV19 and TRBJ2-2; TRBD2 aligns across 9 bases. Germline CDR1 is LNHDA and CDR2 is SQIVND (reference sequence). The CDR3 runs to 15 residues. The ends lost 3 bases at V and 5 bases at J; junction bases unmatched: 4. The CDR3 region has the DNA TGTGCCAGTAGTATGACTAGCGGAAGAACCGGGGAGCTGTTTTTT. It codes for CASSMTSGRTGELFF.

The chain has TRBV7-9 and TRBJ1-4; D is unclear. V was trimmed by 2 bases and J by 0 bases, leaving 4 bases between them. CDR1 is SEHNR, CDR2 FQNEAQ, per germline (reference sequence). This CDR3 region has 14 residues. The CDR3 spells CASSLQSTNEKLFF. The CDR3 region has the DNA TGTGCCAGCAGCTTACAGTCAACTAATGAAAAACTGTTTTTT.

The chain links TRBV11-2 to TRBJ1-2, with a tentative D call TRBD1 (6 bases). This CDR3 region has 13 residues. Germline CDR1 reads SGHAT; CDR2 reads FQNNGV. V lost 0 bases to trimming and J lost 9 bases, with 11 bases between them. The CDR3: CASSLETGGSYTF. As DNA, the CDR3 is TGTGCCAGCAGCTTAGAGACTGGGGGCAGCTACACCTTC.

J is TRBJ2-7 and V is TRBV5-1; D unclear. The CDR3 is 12 amino acids. Germline CDR1 SGHRS, CDR2 YFSETQ. V dropped 4 bases and J dropped 4 bases, with 9 bases sitting between them. CDR3 residues: CASSPPGYEQYF. DNA for the CDR3: TGCGCCAGCAGCCCTCCCGGGTACGAGCAGTACTTC.

V and J are TRBV6-5 and TRBJ2-7; unclear D gene. Germline assignment: CDR1 MNHEY and CDR2 SVGAGI. V was pared by 6 bases and J by 4 bases, with 10 bases between. The CDR3 consists of 12 residues. The CDR3 DNA reads as TGTGCCAGCAGCCGCGATAATTACGAGCAGTACTTC. Encoded protein: CASSRDNYEQYF.

V usage is TRBV7-2 and J usage is TRBJ1-2; D is ambiguous. From germline, CDR1 is SGHTA and CDR2 FQGNSA. The CDR3 has 12 amino acids. Trimming stripped 7 bases from V and 8 bases from J, with 14 bases between. CDR3 bases: TGTGCCAGCACAGATTACGGGGTAGGCTACACCTTC. Translating it yields CASTDYGVGYTF.

V gene TRBV7-8 combines with J gene TRBJ1-1; D is undetermined. Trimming removed 11 bases at V and 4 bases at J, with 11 bases between. The CDR3 is 11 amino acids. Germline V gene data show CDR1 as SGHVS and CDR2 as FQNEAQ. The CDR3 region is CAVEGVTEAFF. The DNA of the CDR3 is TGTGCCGTCGAGGGAGTCACTGAAGCTTTCTTT.

This clone was recorded once. V and J are TRBV5-1 and TRBJ2-6; 9 nucleotides align to TRBD1. The length of the CDR3 is 18 residues. With 0 bases clipped from V and 1 base from J, the junction kept 5 bases outside the gene matches. The germline V gene encodes CDR1 SGHRS and CDR2 YFSETQ. CDR3 bases: TGCGCCAGCAGCTTGGGTCCCGGGACAGGGTCTGGGGCCAACGTCCTGACTTTC. Amino acids: CASSLGPGTGSGANVLTF.

The chain employs TRBV7-9 and TRBJ1-1; D might be TRBD1 (5 bases). The germline V gene has CDR1 SEHNR and CDR2 FQNEAQ (reference sequence). The CDR3 is made up of 15 amino acids. V dropped 3 bases and J dropped 0 bases, with 11 bases sitting between them. The CDR3 region is CASSFLTVMNTEAFF. In DNA form, the CDR3 reads TGTGCCAGCAGCTTCTTGACAGTCATGAACACTGAAGCTTTCTTT.

This clone was recorded once. V is TRBV28 and J is TRBJ2-7, with 11 bases aligning to TRBD2. The CDR3 has 15 residues. Germline CDR1 is MDHEN and CDR2 is SYDVKM. V gave up 7 bases and J gave up 0 bases; unmatched junction bases: 5. The CDR3 bases are TGTGCCAGCACTCCAACTAGCGGGGGCTCCTACGAGCAGTACTTC. It is translated as CASTPTSGGSYEQYF. Using reference TRBV28 and TRBJ2-7 for the parts outside the CDR3, the full variable domain is DVKVTQSSRYLVKRTGEKVFLECVQDMDHENMFWYRQDPGLGLRLIYFSYDVKMKEKGDIPEGYSVSREKKERFSLILESASTNQTSMYLCASTPTSGGSYEQYFGPGTRLTVT.

In the case of this clone: An end of the junction does not agree with germline; a read error may underlie this. The V call is TRBV5-4, the J call TRBJ2-7; D might be TRBD1 (5 bases). Germline V gene sequence: CDR1 SGHNT, CDR2 YYREEE (reference sequence). CDR3 length: 15 residues. The CDR3 DNA follows: TGTGCCAGCAGCTTGGACAGGTCAAGCTCCTACGGGCAGTACTTC. Its protein is CASSLDRSSSYGQYF.

The rearrangement links TRBV2 to TRBJ1-4; TRBD1 matches 9 bases. J gave up 7 bases and V 9 bases, and 12 bases lay outside the gene matches. The germline V gene encodes CDR1 SNHLY and CDR2 FYNNEI. The CDR3 covers 15 residues. The DNA for the CDR3 is TGTGCCAGTGTGACAGGGGGTAAGGGAGGTGAAAAACTGTTTTTT. Its translation is CASVTGGKGGEKLFF.

The chain carries TRBV5-6 and TRBJ1-1; the match to TRBD1 covers 8 bases. V dropped 4 bases and J dropped 6; count of bases not matched to a gene: 5. The CDR3 sequence is 13 residues long. Germline V gene data show CDR1 as SGHDT and CDR2 as YYEEEE. The CDR3 region has the DNA TGTGCCAGCAGCGCAGGGGGCAGGGCTGAAGCTTTCTTT. This translates into CASSAGGRAEAFF.

This chain links TRBV10-3 with TRBJ2-2; 7 bases align to TRBD2. V shed 9 bases, J shed 5 bases, and the junction held 9 bases outside the gene matches. The CDR3 has 14 residues. Germline V CDR1 and CDR2: ENHRY, SYGVKD. The CDR3 reads CAISGSTETGELFF. The CDR3, as DNA: TGTGCCATTAGCGGGTCCACCGAAACCGGGGAGCTGTTTTTT.

The J gene is TRBJ2-2, the V gene TRBV11-3, with 11 bases lining up with TRBD2. CDR3 length equals 16 residues. CDR1 is SGHNT, CDR2 YENEEA, per germline. V gave up 6 bases and J gave up 4 bases; unmatched junction bases: 7. CDR3 nucleotide sequence: TGTGCCAGCAGAGTCCAGGGACTAGCGGTCACCGGGGAGCTGTTTTTT. It encodes CASRVQGLAVTGELFF.

V and J are TRBV5-8 and TRBJ2-1; perhaps TRBD2 as D (6 bases). The ends were cut back, 2 bases at V and 3 bases at J, with 9 bases in the middle. Germline CDR1 and CDR2: SGHTS and YDEGEE. The CDR3 is made up of 14 amino acids. CDR3 bases: TGTGCCAGCAGCTTATACGGGGGCTACAATGAGCAGTTCTTC. It is translated as CASSLYGGYNEQFF.

The chain is built from TRBV5-4 and TRBJ1-2, with D possibly TRBD1 on 6 matching bases. The CDR3 is 13 residues long. The V end lost 3 bases, the J end lost 5 bases, and 11 bases lay between the germline ends. Germline CDR1 and CDR2: SGHNT and YYREEE (reference sequence). DNA of the CDR3: TGTGCCAGCAGCTCTCAGGGGACATATGGCTACACCTTC. Protein sequence: CASSSQGTYGYTF. The variable domain in full, completed from reference TRBV5-4 and TRBJ1-2, reads ETGVTQSPTHLIKTRGQQVTLRCSSQSGHNTVSWYQQALGQGPQFIFQYYREEENGRGNFPPRFSGLQFPNYSSELNVNALELDDSALYLCASSSQGTYGYTFGSGTRLTVV.